The clone carrying this TCR beta chain was counted between two and nine times. This sample was included in a study of CD8+ T cells in alopecia areata. Study information: The share of scalp area affected provided the severity score for treated patients.

Germline assignment: CDR1 MNHEY and CDR2 SMNVEV (reference sequence). CDR3 length: 15 residues. V dropped 3 bases and J dropped 5 bases, with 16 bases sitting between them. cDNA reverse transcribed from extracted RNA served as the sequencing template. The method was immunoSEQ multiplex PCR; TCRdb's version includes in-frame clones alone and lacks a portion of them. The data show 60,000 to 85,000 clones, over 25% seen once. Treatment given: oral pan-JAK inhibitor, 5-10 mg twice daily. Sorted populations comprised CD4+ and CD8+ T cells obtained from PBMCs. The rearrangement uses TRBV27 and TRBJ2-5; D possibly corresponds to TRBD1 (6 bases). Specimen: CD8+ T cells sorted from blood, collected at week 4, from a patient treated with tofacitinib. The sequence was collected from a human donor with alopecia areata. In nucleotides, the CDR3 is TGTGCCAGCAGTTTGGTAGTAACAGGGTTGGAGACCCAGTACTTC. It specifies CASSLVVTGLETQYF.